Below are 21 T cell receptor beta chains sequenced from a single sample in a study of OX40 agonist ivuxolimab in advanced cancers. Profiled with immunoSEQ multiplex PCR; TCRdb holds only in-frame clones, not every one. The top ten hold approximately 3.3% of the sample, which has tens of thousands of clones, over 80% seen once. This sample comprised CD4+ or CD8+ T cells sorted from blood, obtained in a trial of the OX40 agonist ivuxolimab. Receptor source: an adult with an advanced solid tumor such as melanoma, head and neck, liver or kidney cancer.

This sequence joins TRBV18 and TRBJ2-5; D might be TRBD1 (6 bases). This CDR3 is built from 15 residues. The V and J ends lost 0 bases and 5 bases respectively, with 13 bases between them. Germline CDR1 KGHSH, CDR2 LQKENI. CDR3 protein: CASSPPGTHRETQYF. CDR3 coding DNA: TGTGCCAGCTCACCACCCGGGACACATAGGGAGACCCAGTACTTC.

By frequency in the sample, this clone is medium-sized (0.01 to 0.1%). V is TRBV4-2 and J is TRBJ2-7, with D maybe TRBD2 (5 bases). Germline V gene data show CDR1 as LGHNA and CDR2 as YNFKEQ. V lost 0 bases to trimming and J lost 4 bases, with 10 bases between them. The length of the CDR3 is 14 residues. The CDR3 region has the DNA TGTGCCAGCAGCCAAGAAGGGCGGGCTTACGAGCAGTACTTC. Translated, it gives CASSQEGRAYEQYF.

The V call is TRBV5-1, the J call TRBJ2-3; 10 positions agree with TRBD1. V trimming: 5 bases; J trimming: 0 bases; junction bases outside the gene matches: 3. The germline CDR1 and CDR2 sequences are SGHRS and YFSETQ. This CDR3 has 15 residues. The DNA of the CDR3 is TGCGCCAGCAGTCGACAGGGGGCTAGCACAGATACGCAGTATTTT. It translates to CASSRQGASTDTQYF.

The chain recombines TRBV21-1 with TRBJ2-7. TRBV21-1 is classified as a pseudogene. The CDR3 length is 16 residues. CDR3 nucleotides: TGTGCCAGCAGCCCGAAGGGAACGGCGGAGTCCTACGAGCAGTACTTC. Residues: CASSPKGTAESYEQYF.

In this sample, this clone turned up a few times. The CDR3 region is CASSLDGTANSPLHF. The DNA of the CDR3 is TGTGCCAGCAGCTTAGACGGGACAGCCAATTCACCCCTCCACTTT. The chain links TRBV7-9 to TRBJ1-6, with 7 bases fitting TRBD1. Unmatched junction bases numbered 4, after V lost 1 base and J lost 7 bases. CDR3 length equals 15 residues. Germline V lookup: CDR1 SEHNR, CDR2 FQNEAQ (reference sequence). The complete variable domain, with remaining parts taken from reference TRBV7-9 and TRBJ1-6, reads DTGVSQNPRHKITKRGQNVTFRCDPISEHNRLYWYRQTLGQGPEFLTYFQNEAQLEKSRLLSDRFSAERPKGSFSTLEIQRTEQGDSAMYLCASSLDGTANSPLHFGNGTRLTVT.

This sequence joins TRBV5-1 and TRBJ2-1; 7 nucleotides match TRBD2. Germline CDR1 SGHRS, CDR2 YFSETQ. The CDR3 has 13 residues. The V segment lost 2 bases and the J segment 8 bases; nucleotides outside the gene matches: 4. Here the CDR3 DNA reads TGCGCCAGCAGCTTAGGGGAGGGCGATGAGCAGTTCTTC. This gives the protein CASSLGEGDEQFF.

The chain recombines TRBV6-6 with TRBJ2-5; 7 bases line up with TRBD1. The CDR3 has 14 residues. After removal of 2 bases from V and 4 bases from J, the junction contained 4 bases not matched to a gene. Germline-derived CDR1 and CDR2 are MNHNY and SVGAGI (reference sequence). DNA of the CDR3: TGTGCCAGCAGTTACCCAGGGGGTGGAGAGACCCAGTACTTC. It translates to CASSYPGGGETQYF.

This clone was counted between two and nine times. The gene calls are TRBV15 and TRBJ2-7; D perhaps matches TRBD2 (6 bases). V shed 8 bases and J shed 6 bases, with 17 bases lying between them. CDR3 length: 13 residues. Germline V lookup: CDR1 LNHNV, CDR2 YYDKDF (reference sequence). The CDR3 nucleotides read TGTGCCACCGGCCCCGGACGGAGGGGCGAGCAGTACTTC. Its translation: CATGPGRRGEQYF.

This clone was seen just once. This chain uses TRBV19 with TRBJ2-7; TRBD2 aligns across 7 bases. Germline V gives CDR1 LNHDA, CDR2 SQIVND (reference sequence). V dropped 3 bases and J dropped 3; count of bases not matched to a gene: 8. There are 15 residues in the CDR3. Here the CDR3 DNA reads TGTGCCAGTAGTATGGACGGGAGGCCCTTCTACGAGCAGTACTTC. Encoded protein: CASSMDGRPFYEQYF.

V gene TRBV2 combines with J gene TRBJ2-2; TRBD1 matches at 7 bases. CDR1 and CDR2 from the germline V gene are SNHLY and FYNNEI. There are 14 residues in the CDR3. V shed 7 bases and J 5 bases; nucleotides not matched to a gene: 7. CDR3 nucleotide sequence: TGTGCCAGCAAGCCGACAGGGTCGACCGGGGAGCTGTTTTTT. Its translation: CASKPTGSTGELFF. The entire variable domain, with the rest obtained from reference TRBV2 and TRBJ2-2, is as follows: EPEVTQTPSHQVTQMGQEVILRCVPISNHLYFYWYRQILGQKVEFLVSFYNNEISEKSEIFDDQFSVERPDGSNFTLKIRSTKLEDSAMYFCASKPTGSTGELFFGEGSRLTVL.

The chain has TRBV2 and TRBJ2-3; TRBD1 matches at 10 bases. V gave up 8 bases and J gave up 4 bases; unmatched junction bases: 6. The CDR3 totals 14 residues. The germline CDR1 and CDR2 sequences are SNHLY and FYNNEI. CDR3 residues: CASAPGQGADTQYF. CDR3 sequence (DNA): TGTGCCAGCGCTCCCGGACAGGGGGCAGATACGCAGTATTTT.

V and J are TRBV5-4 and TRBJ2-3; no clear D. The germline V gene encodes CDR1 SGHNT and CDR2 YYREEE (reference sequence). V lost 4 bases to trimming and J lost 3 bases, with 15 bases between them. The CDR3 loop spans 15 amino acids. As DNA, the CDR3 is TGTGCCAGCAGCCCCGAGATCAGCGCTACAGATACGCAGTATTTT. It is translated as CASSPEISATDTQYF.

V gene TRBV14 combines with J gene TRBJ2-2, with D possibly TRBD2 on 6 matching bases. Germline V gives CDR1 SGHDN, CDR2 FVKESK. The CDR3 sequence is 16 residues long. V was shortened by 1 base and J by 2 bases, with 11 bases between the two germline ends. CDR3 sequence: CASSQAGGINTGELFF. The CDR3 nucleotides read TGTGCCAGCAGCCAAGCCGGCGGGATCAACACCGGGGAGCTGTTTTTT.

The rearrangement links TRBV2 to TRBJ2-2, with a weak D call TRBD1 (5 bases). There are 14 residues in the CDR3. CDR1 SNHLY and CDR2 FYNNEI come from the germline V gene. V shed 6 bases and J shed 0 bases, with 8 bases lying between them. The CDR3 loop is CASRVRANTGELFF. CDR3 bases: TGTGCCAGCAGGGTCAGGGCGAACACCGGGGAGCTGTTTTTT.

The chain uses TRBV5-1 and TRBJ1-5, with TRBD1 matching over 7 bases. The CDR3 totals 13 residues. CDR1 and CDR2 (germline): SGHRS, YFSETQ. V lost 5 bases, J lost 7 bases, and 6 bases stayed unmatched. The CDR3 DNA sequence: TGCGCCAGCAGTGCAGGGGGGGGGCAGCCCCAGCATTTT. Translation: CASSAGGGQPQHF.

The V call is TRBV7-9, the J call TRBJ1-1; 9 bases agree with TRBD1. This CDR3 has 17 amino acids. The V gene end was trimmed by 4 bases and the J gene end by 2 bases; junction bases not matched to a gene: 11. Germline CDR1 and CDR2: SEHNR and FQNEAQ (reference sequence). CDR3 loop: CASSSLLGTGLNTEAFF. The CDR3 DNA reads as TGTGCCAGCAGCTCCCTCCTCGGGACAGGGTTAAACACTGAAGCTTTCTTT.

V gene TRBV7-2 combines with J gene TRBJ2-1; D tentatively fits TRBD1 or TRBD2 (6 bases each). V was pared by 6 bases and J by 7 bases, with 19 bases between. The CDR3 consists of 15 residues. Germline V gives CDR1 SGHTA, CDR2 FQGNSA. The chain's CDR3 is CASRGAGRSGNEQFF. For the CDR3, the DNA is TGTGCCAGCAGGGGGGCGGGACGTTCTGGGAATGAGCAGTTCTTC. Looking up the rest from reference TRBV7-2 and TRBJ2-1 gives the full variable domain: GAGVSQSPSNKVTEKGKDVELRCDPISGHTALYWYRQSLGQGLEFLIYFQGNSAPDKSGLPSDRFSAERTGGSVSTLTIQRTQQEDSAVYLCASRGAGRSGNEQFFGPGTRLTVL.

J is TRBJ2-7 and V is TRBV6-1, with 11 bases fitting TRBD1. V dropped 4 bases and J dropped 3; count of bases not matched to a gene: 5. The CDR3 covers 15 residues. Germline V CDR1 and CDR2: MNHNS, SASEGT. This CDR3 reads CASSVGTGGYYEQYF. The CDR3 nucleotides read TGTGCCAGCAGTGTAGGGACAGGGGGATACTACGAGCAGTACTTC.

The chain couples TRBV5-1 to TRBJ2-1, with 8 bases lining up with TRBD1. The trim removed 3 bases at V and 2 bases at J, leaving 4 bases unmatched. This CDR3 has 15 amino acids. CDR1 and CDR2 (germline): SGHRS, YFSETQ. The CDR3 DNA reads as TGCGCCAGCAGCTCGCCGGGACAGGCCTACAATGAGCAGTTCTTC. Translated, it gives CASSSPGQAYNEQFF.

The chain carries TRBV9 and TRBJ2-5, with D perhaps matching TRBD2 (5 bases). Germline CDR1 is SGDLS and CDR2 is YYNGEE. The CDR3 runs to 16 residues. Trimming removed 0 bases from V and 1 base from J, with 13 bases in between. CDR3 sequence (DNA): TGTGCCAGCAGCGTAGGCGTAGGAGGAACCCAAGAGACCCAGTACTTC. It specifies CASSVGVGGTQETQYF.

V usage is TRBV11-2 and J usage is TRBJ2-5, with 8 bases lining up with TRBD1. Trimming cost V 1 base and J 4 bases; bases outside gene matches: 2. The germline V gene encodes CDR1 SGHAT and CDR2 FQNNGV. The length of the CDR3 is 14 residues. In DNA, the CDR3 is TGTGCCAGCAGCTTAGGAACAGGGGGAGAGACCCAGTACTTC. This codes for CASSLGTGGETQYF.